This T cell receptor beta chain was recovered during a study of cytotoxic CD8 clonotypes in ibrutinib-treated CLL. Target depth was 1 in 200,000 to 1 in 1 million T cells, about 10x per clonotype. Produced via immunoSEQ multiplex PCR; TCRdb's table is partial and in-frame only. The table records fewer than 25,000 clones, 68% of them present only once. This CDR3 comprises 17 residues. V lost 4 bases and J 4 bases, leaving 20 bases between the germline ends. Germline V gives CDR1 SGHDT, CDR2 YYEEEE. The specimen comprised PBMCs, sampled after 24 months of ibrutinib treatment. The rearrangement joins TRBV5-6 to TRBJ2-2; D is possibly TRBD1 or TRBD2 (5 bases each). This clonotype was sampled from a human donor with chronic lymphocytic leukemia. The CDR3 loop is CASSALRGRGPTGELFF. Written as DNA, the CDR3 is TGTGCCAGCAGCGCGTTGAGGGGAAGGGGCCCCACCGGGGAGCTGTTTTTT.